This T cell receptor (beta chain) comes out of a study of OX40 agonist ivuxolimab in advanced cancers. Study at large: Those treated in dose escalation had hepatocellular carcinoma, melanoma, renal cell cancer or head and neck cancer.

V was cut by 4 bases and J by 3 bases, with 4 bases left in between. CDR1 is SGHRS, CDR2 YFSETQ, per germline. The CDR3 is 11 residues long. Libraries were prepared by immunoSEQ multiplex PCR; TCRdb keeps only in-frame clonotypes and omits some of them. The sample lists about 93,000 clones; about 91% were seen once. This TCR came from an adult with an advanced solid tumor such as melanoma, head and neck, liver or kidney cancer. This chain uses TRBV5-1 with TRBJ2-5; D remains ambiguous. This sample comprised CD4+ or CD8+ T cells sorted from blood, obtained in a trial of the OX40 agonist ivuxolimab. The CDR3: CASSIEETQYF. The CDR3 nucleotides are TGCGCCAGCAGCATAGAAGAGACCCAGTACTTC.